The TCR beta chain described here comes from a study of blood T cell repertoires in COVID-19. Study as a whole: Researchers got acute and convalescent COVID-19 samples from the United States, Italy and Spain. T cells, B-cell-depleted T cells, or PBMCs supplied cDNA or gDNA.

The CDR3 runs 14 residues. Trimming pared 1 base from V and 7 bases from J, leaving 10 bases between. Germline V gene sequence: CDR1 SEHNR, CDR2 FQNEAQ (reference sequence). Authors' analysis steps: It was from reference gene primer amplification that nucleated cell counts were estimated. This table comes from immunoSEQ multiplex PCR, and its TCRdb copy is limited to in-frame clones, with some not included. Clone size and V and J calls were adopted from that table, with D and trimming inferred from the DNA. This sample carries around 290,000 clones, roughly nine tenths of them seen once, and the ten largest clones take around 2.2%. Enrollment of patients from Seattle took place during active infection, with longitudinal follow-up.

The sequenced material came from peripheral blood. This rearrangement joins TRBV7-9 to TRBJ1-4; possible D gene TRBD1, 6 bases. The source is a woman between 25 and 40 years old with COVID-19, enrolled during active disease. CDR3 coding DNA: TGTGCCAGCAGCTTAGGACAGGCGGGTGAAAAACTGTTTTTT. It specifies CASSLGQAGEKLFF.